A selection of T cell receptor beta chains follows, all from one sample in a study of cytomegalovirus exposure and HLA in healthy donors. The repertoire was sequenced with immunoSEQ multiplex PCR; TCRdb's copy has only in-frame clones and lacks some. The sample contains some 160,000 clones, roughly 80% of which appear only once. The sequenced sample was PBMCs. These receptors were collected from a male donor in good health and CMV-seropositive. CDR3s include the opening cysteine and the closing phenylalanine or tryptophan. The D gene is left open where the match is weak. Clone size is not always given. Where it is, it says once, few, many or a class for expanded clones.

J gene: TRBJ2-7
V gene: TRBV9
D gene: TRBD1
clone size: NA
CDR3 protein: CASSVEGTGSYEQYF
CDR3 DNA: TGTGCCAGCAGCGTAGAAGGGACAGGCTCCTACGAGCAGTACTTC

J gene: TRBJ1-1
V gene: TRBV29-1
D gene: NA
clone size: NA
CDR3 protein: CSAYRGGEAFF
CDR3 DNA: TGCAGCGCCTACCGGGGGGGAGAAGCTTTCTTT

J gene: TRBJ2-7
V gene: TRBV9
D gene: TRBD1
clone size: NA
CDR3 protein: CASSVEGTGSYEQYF
CDR3 DNA: TGTGCCAGCAGCGTAGAAGGGACAGGGTCCTACGAGCAGTACTTC

J gene: TRBJ2-7
V gene: TRBV5-1
D gene: NA
clone size: NA
CDR3 protein: CASSQGLQAYEQYF
CDR3 DNA: TGCGCCAGCAGCCAGGGACTCCAGGCCTACGAGCAGTACTTC

J gene: TRBJ2-1
V gene: TRBV6-6
D gene: TRBD2
clone size: NA
CDR3 protein: CASSPGTSAYNEQFF
CDR3 DNA: TGTGCCAGCAGTCCTGGGACTAGCGCCTACAATGAGCAGTTCTTC

J gene: TRBJ2-2
V gene: TRBV7-3
D gene: TRBD2
clone size: NA
CDR3 protein: CASSPTSVGTGELFF
CDR3 DNA: TGTGCCAGCAGCCCAACTAGCGTAGGCACCGGGGAGCTGTTTTTT

J gene: TRBJ2-5
V gene: TRBV7-2
D gene: TRBD1
clone size: NA
CDR3 protein: CASSKGQQETQYF
CDR3 DNA: TGTGCCAGCAGCAAGGGACAGCAAGAGACCCAGTACTTC

J gene: TRBJ1-1
V gene: TRBV30
D gene: NA
clone size: NA
CDR3 protein: CAWTPRSEAFF
CDR3 DNA: TGTGCCTGGACCCCCAGGTCTGAAGCTTTCTTT

J gene: TRBJ1-2
V gene: TRBV27
D gene: NA
clone size: once
CDR3 protein: CASSPGTLGGYGYTF
CDR3 DNA: TGTGCCAGCAGTCCCGGGACTCTTGGGGGCTATGGCTACACCTTC

J gene: TRBJ2-1
V gene: TRBV29-1
D gene: NA
clone size: NA
CDR3 protein: CSVVWEFGGWNEQFF
CDR3 DNA: TGCAGCGTTGTGTGGGAGTTTGGAGGGTGGAATGAGCAGTTCTTC

J gene: TRBJ2-2
V gene: TRBV19
D gene: NA
clone size: NA
CDR3 protein: CAASVRSTGELFF
CDR3 DNA: TGTGCCGCCTCCGTAAGGAGCACCGGGGAGCTGTTTTTT

J gene: TRBJ1-1
V gene: TRBV29-1
D gene: NA
clone size: NA
CDR3 protein: CSAHGGQGNTEAFF
CDR3 DNA: TGCAGCGCCCACGGGGGGCAGGGGAACACTGAAGCTTTCTTT

J gene: TRBJ1-1
V gene: TRBV6-5
D gene: TRBD1
clone size: NA
CDR3 protein: CASSRQGSAVGEAFF
CDR3 DNA: TGTGCCAGCAGTCGACAGGGGAGTGCGGTGGGTGAAGCTTTCTTT

J gene: TRBJ2-1
V gene: TRBV6-1
D gene: TRBD1
clone size: NA
CDR3 protein: CASPGTGPNEQFF
CDR3 DNA: TGTGCCAGTCCCGGGACAGGGCCCAATGAGCAGTTCTTC

J gene: TRBJ2-7
V gene: TRBV6-1
D gene: TRBD2
clone size: once
CDR3 protein: CASSPVAGAYEQYF
CDR3 DNA: TGTGCCAGCAGCCCAGTAGCGGGAGCCTACGAGCAGTACTTC

J gene: TRBJ2-3
V gene: TRBV2
D gene: NA
clone size: NA
CDR3 protein: CASRAERRQYF
CDR3 DNA: TGTGCCAGCAGGGCAGAGCGGCGGCAGTATTTT

J gene: TRBJ2-7
V gene: TRBV28
D gene: TRBD1
clone size: NA
CDR3 protein: CASSLCWTGGCEQYF
CDR3 DNA: TGTGCCAGCAGTTTATGCTGGACAGGGGGATGCGAGCAGTACTTC

J gene: TRBJ2-5
V gene: TRBV5-8
D gene: NA
clone size: NA
CDR3 protein: CASNPSGWSAQETQYF
CDR3 DNA: TGTGCCAGCAACCCTTCGGGGTGGAGCGCCCAAGAGACCCAGTACTTC

J gene: TRBJ2-5
V gene: TRBV6-5
D gene: NA
clone size: NA
CDR3 protein: CASSYPNRVEETQYF
CDR3 DNA: TGTGCCAGCAGTTACCCCAACAGGGTGGAAGAGACCCAGTACTTC

J gene: TRBJ2-5
V gene: TRBV7-6
D gene: TRBD2
clone size: NA
CDR3 protein: CASSSLAGGTQETQYF
CDR3 DNA: TGTGCCAGCAGCTCCCTAGCGGGAGGGACCCAAGAGACCCAGTACTTC

J gene: TRBJ2-5
V gene: TRBV6-5
D gene: NA
clone size: NA
CDR3 protein: CASSLDRQETQYF
CDR3 DNA: TGTGCCAGCAGCCTGGACAGACAAGAGACCCAGTACTTC

J gene: TRBJ1-2
V gene: TRBV19
D gene: NA
clone size: once
CDR3 protein: CASGGVAGYTF
CDR3 DNA: TGTGCCAGTGGGGGGGTGGCTGGCTACACCTTC

J gene: TRBJ2-3
V gene: TRBV9
D gene: TRBD2
clone size: NA
CDR3 protein: CASSVETSGRTDTQYF
CDR3 DNA: TGTGCCAGCAGCGTAGAAACTAGCGGAAGGACAGATACGCAGTATTTT

J gene: TRBJ1-5
V gene: TRBV27
D gene: NA
clone size: NA
CDR3 protein: CASSPTVNQPQHF
CDR3 DNA: TGTGCCAGCAGCCCGACAGTCAATCAGCCCCAGCATTTT

J gene: TRBJ1-5
V gene: TRBV27
D gene: NA
clone size: NA
CDR3 protein: CASSLEGTSNQPQHF
CDR3 DNA: TGTGCCAGCAGTTTAGAGGGGACAAGCAATCAGCCCCAGCATTTT

J gene: TRBJ2-7
V gene: TRBV27
D gene: TRBD2
clone size: once
CDR3 protein: CASSLAASGRAEQYF
CDR3 DNA: TGTGCCAGCAGTTTAGCAGCTAGCGGGAGAGCCGAGCAGTACTTC

J gene: TRBJ2-7
V gene: TRBV5-1
D gene: TRBD1
clone size: few
CDR3 protein: CASSKGQSYEQYF
CDR3 DNA: TGCGCCAGCAGCAAGGGACAGTCCTACGAGCAGTACTTC

J gene: TRBJ2-7
V gene: TRBV18
D gene: NA
clone size: NA
CDR3 protein: CASSPNQEQSGSYEQYF
CDR3 DNA: TGTGCCAGCTCGCCCAACCAGGAGCAAAGCGGGTCCTACGAGCAGTACTTC

J gene: TRBJ2-2
V gene: TRBV6-5
D gene: NA
clone size: NA
CDR3 protein: CASSYWAMNTGELFF
CDR3 DNA: TGTGCCAGCAGTTACTGGGCCATGAACACCGGGGAGCTGTTTTTT

J gene: TRBJ2-3
V gene: TRBV7-3
D gene: TRBD2
clone size: NA
CDR3 protein: CASSPRAGGYTDTQYF
CDR3 DNA: TGTGCCAGCAGCCCGAGAGCGGGAGGGTACACAGATACGCAGTATTTT

J gene: TRBJ2-5
V gene: TRBV27
D gene: TRBD2
clone size: NA
CDR3 protein: CASSFSLGRARETQYF
CDR3 DNA: TGTGCCAGCAGTTTCTCTCTCGGGAGGGCCAGAGAGACCCAGTACTTC

J gene: TRBJ1-5
V gene: TRBV28
D gene: NA
clone size: NA
CDR3 protein: CASSLTRYLNQPQHF
CDR3 DNA: TGTGCCAGCAGTTTAACCAGATACCTCAATCAGCCCCAGCATTTT

J gene: TRBJ2-5
V gene: TRBV5-6
D gene: TRBD1
clone size: NA
CDR3 protein: CASSRLQGAGGGTQYF
CDR3 DNA: TGTGCCAGCAGCCGCCTACAGGGGGCGGGCGGGGGTACCCAGTACTTC

J gene: TRBJ2-7
V gene: TRBV27
D gene: TRBD2
clone size: NA
CDR3 protein: CASSLGTRSSYEQYF
CDR3 DNA: TGTGCCAGCAGTTTAGGGACTAGATCTTCCTACGAGCAGTACTTC

J gene: TRBJ1-2
V gene: TRBV9
D gene: TRBD1
clone size: NA
CDR3 protein: CASSVQAGTDYGYTF
CDR3 DNA: TGTGCCAGCAGCGTCCAAGCCGGGACAGACTATGGCTACACCTTC

J gene: TRBJ2-7
V gene: TRBV7-3
D gene: NA
clone size: once
CDR3 protein: CASSLSAAYEQYF
CDR3 DNA: TGTGCCAGCAGCTTAAGCGCGGCGTACGAGCAGTACTTC

J gene: TRBJ2-7
V gene: TRBV15
D gene: NA
clone size: few
CDR3 protein: CASKQKAAYEQYF
CDR3 DNA: TGTGCTTCCAAGCAGAAGGCGGCATACGAGCAGTACTTC

J gene: TRBJ1-1
V gene: TRBV19
D gene: NA
clone size: NA
CDR3 protein: CASSIGGSGTEAFF
CDR3 DNA: TGTGCCAGTAGTATAGGGGGCTCGGGCACTGAAGCTTTCTTT

J gene: TRBJ1-1
V gene: TRBV5-1
D gene: TRBD1
clone size: NA
CDR3 protein: CASSSTRPGTGWTEAFF
CDR3 DNA: TGCGCCAGCAGCTCTACCCGCCCCGGGACAGGGTGGACTGAAGCTTTCTTT

J gene: TRBJ1-1
V gene: TRBV4-1
D gene: NA
clone size: NA
CDR3 protein: CASSQVGGMNTEAFF
CDR3 DNA: TGCGCCAGCAGCCAAGTAGGAGGGATGAACACTGAAGCTTTCTTT

J gene: TRBJ2-7
V gene: TRBV4-1
D gene: TRBD2
clone size: few
CDR3 protein: CASSRIAGEGYEQYF
CDR3 DNA: TGCGCCAGCAGCCGGATCGCGGGAGAAGGATACGAGCAGTACTTC

J gene: TRBJ2-3
V gene: TRBV5-4
D gene: TRBD2
clone size: few
CDR3 protein: CASSRTSGSLLDTQYF
CDR3 DNA: TGTGCCAGCAGCCGGACTAGCGGGAGCCTTTTAGATACGCAGTATTTT

J gene: TRBJ2-1
V gene: TRBV15
D gene: TRBD1
clone size: NA
CDR3 protein: CATSRLLGTGGIEQFF
CDR3 DNA: TGTGCCACCAGCAGGCTTCTTGGGACAGGGGGTATCGAGCAGTTCTTC

J gene: TRBJ2-7
V gene: TRBV2
D gene: NA
clone size: once
CDR3 protein: CAIYDSYEQYF
CDR3 DNA: TGTGCCATCTACGACAGCTACGAGCAGTACTTC

J gene: TRBJ2-7
V gene: TRBV10-3
D gene: TRBD2
clone size: NA
CDR3 protein: CAISPSGYSSSYEQYF
CDR3 DNA: TGTGCCATCAGTCCTAGCGGGTACTCTAGCTCCTACGAGCAGTACTTC

J gene: TRBJ1-2
V gene: TRBV7-2
D gene: NA
clone size: few
CDR3 protein: CASSLEPGVPGYTF
CDR3 DNA: TGTGCCAGCAGCTTAGAGCCGGGGGTACCTGGCTACACCTTC

J gene: TRBJ2-3
V gene: TRBV6-5
D gene: NA
clone size: NA
CDR3 protein: CASSYSRDTQYF
CDR3 DNA: TGTGCCAGCAGTTACTCGAGAGATACGCAGTATTTT

J gene: TRBJ1-2
V gene: TRBV5-4
D gene: NA
clone size: NA
CDR3 protein: CASSPTGDTTNYGYTF
CDR3 DNA: TGTGCCAGCAGCCCAACCGGGGACACCACTAACTATGGCTACACCTTC

J gene: TRBJ2-7
V gene: TRBV23-1
D gene: TRBD2
clone size: NA
CDR3 protein: CAIAGGGFYEQYF
CDR3 DNA: TGCGCCATCGCGGGGGGGGGTTTCTACGAGCAGTACTTC

J gene: TRBJ2-3
V gene: TRBV15
D gene: TRBD1
clone size: once
CDR3 protein: CATSTTGAADTQYF
CDR3 DNA: TGTGCCACCAGCACGACAGGGGCAGCAGATACGCAGTATTTT

J gene: TRBJ2-7
V gene: TRBV6-1
D gene: NA
clone size: NA
CDR3 protein: CASSASRAFGHEQYF
CDR3 DNA: TGTGCCAGCAGTGCGTCCAGGGCCTTCGGCCACGAGCAGTACTTC

J gene: TRBJ2-3
V gene: TRBV18
D gene: NA
clone size: NA
CDR3 protein: CASSTSDTQYF
CDR3 DNA: TGTGCCAGCTCGACTTCAGATACGCAGTATTTT

J gene: TRBJ1-6
V gene: TRBV4-1
D gene: NA
clone size: NA
CDR3 protein: CASSQDARPPLHF
CDR3 DNA: TGCGCCAGCAGCCAAGATGCCAGGCCACCCCTCCACTTT

J gene: TRBJ2-3
V gene: TRBV7-2
D gene: TRBD2
clone size: NA
CDR3 protein: CASSLGLADTQYF
CDR3 DNA: TGTGCCAGCAGCTTAGGACTAGCGGATACGCAGTATTTT

J gene: TRBJ2-7
V gene: TRBV6-1
D gene: TRBD2
clone size: NA
CDR3 protein: CASSQREGPYEQYF
CDR3 DNA: TGTGCCAGCAGTCAGCGGGAGGGCCCCTACGAGCAGTACTTC

J gene: TRBJ2-6
V gene: TRBV18
D gene: NA
clone size: NA
CDR3 protein: CASSPPTGGANVLTF
CDR3 DNA: TGTGCCAGCTCACCACCGACGGGAGGGGCCAACGTCCTGACTTTC